This T cell receptor beta chain came from a study of blood T cell repertoires in COVID-19 (dated by TCRdb to 2018 to 2021). Turning to the overall study: Samples covering the acute and convalescent phases of COVID-19 were provided by collaborators in the United States, Italy and Spain. The repertoires were released in a freely available public database intended as a resource for research on the immune response to SARS-CoV-2. Deeply sampled blood TCRbeta repertoires from subjects exposed to, actively infected with, or recovered from COVID-19 were included in the dataset. The prospective study material was composed of cDNA or gDNA derived from T cells, B-cell-depleted T cells, or PBMCs. HLA class I and class II types, where available, came from metadata supplied by the sample provider rather than from assay-based typing. A de-identified subject ID, COVID-19 status, age in years and sex were almost always included in the sample metadata. Samples came from the ongoing ImmuneRACE study (first 160 participants) plus 1,254 subjects from 6 global collaborators.

The study at large found these results: The amount of clinical and demographic metadata varied by source and participant and was provided uncurated.

TCRbeta CDR3 regions were amplified from genomic DNA by means of the immunoSEQ Assay, a bias-controlled multiplex PCR. The authors processed their data as follows. The number of nucleated cells in each sample was estimated by amplification of reference gene primers within the assay. To quantify the absolute abundance of each unique TCRbeta CDR3 rearrangement, sequence reads were collapsed and filtered. Productive Simpson clonality was computed per sample as the square root of Simpson's diversity index over productive rearrangements. Drawn from immuneACCESS, this table holds only the in-frame rearrangements with V and J called that TCRdb kept. Clones are partly lost; checked studies trace under half to an unresolved V gene and leave the rest unexplained. The V and J calls and clone size come from that table; D and trimming were worked out from the DNA. The sample data list some 69,000 clones, and nearly 90% of these were observed just once. The ten largest clones take up around 4.9% of the sample.

Whole blood was collected in K2EDTA tubes by collaborating institutions according to the institutions' own protocols. For TCRbeta analysis, collaborators shipped samples in one of three forms: frozen whole blood, isolated PBMCs, or DNA extracted from either of those sample types. To note about this clone: What this receptor recognizes is not known. Qualities for individual bases were not recorded, and no much larger clone is one base off.

Trimmed from V: 0 bases; trimmed from J: 8 bases; junction bases lacking a gene match: 5. The CDR3 numbers 15 residues from cysteine through phenylalanine. The sequence is cut down to CDR3 DNA, 45 bases in frame from base 1. Based on the germline V gene, the CDR1 and CDR2 sequences are KGHDR and SFDVKD. Sequencing used peripheral blood. The rearrangement joined TRBV24-1 to TRBJ2-1; TRBD2 lines up with 8 middle nucleotides. The TCR originated in a woman aged 45-65 years with active COVID-19. CDR3 region: CATSDLPGGPDEQFF. The base sequence is TGTGCCACCAGTGATTTGCCGGGAGGGCCGGATGAGCAGTTCTTC.